The 6 T cell receptor beta chains below were found in one sample sequenced in a study of blood T cell repertoires in COVID-19. Sequenced by immunoSEQ multiplex PCR; TCRdb stores in-frame clones only, minus some. The table records about 270,000 clones, approximately 90% of them present only once. The sample comprised PBMCs or T cells enriched from blood (not recorded which). The receptors were sampled from a middle-aged man who had been exposed to COVID-19.

This clone was found once. J is TRBJ1-4 and V is TRBV5-1; 12 bases fit TRBD1. V lost 0 bases, J lost 6 bases, and 6 bases stayed unmatched. CDR3 length: 17 residues. In germline, CDR1 is SGHRS, CDR2 YFSETQ. CDR3 sequence reads: CASSLVGQGADDEKLFF. In DNA, the CDR3 is TGCGCCAGCAGCTTGGTGGGACAGGGGGCCGATGATGAAAAACTGTTTTTT.

This clone appeared once. This chain uses TRBV7-2 with TRBJ2-3, with D possibly matching TRBD2 (7 bases). The CDR3 runs to 14 residues. V lost 11 bases and J lost 2, with 17 bases in between. In germline, CDR1 is SGHTA, CDR2 FQGNSA. CDR3 in amino acids: CAPGGTQLTDTQYF. The CDR3 DNA is TGTGCCCCCGGGGGGACACAACTCACAGATACGCAGTATTTT.

The chain combines TRBV7-6 with TRBJ2-3, with D possibly being TRBD1 (6 bases). This CDR3 comprises 16 residues. Deletions cut 1 base from V and 4 bases from J, with 15 bases between. Per the germline V gene, CDR1 is SGHVS and CDR2 is FNYEAQ. CDR3 loop: CASSLVSGELADTQYF. CDR3 sequence (DNA): TGTGCCAGCAGCTTAGTATCAGGGGAATTGGCAGATACGCAGTATTTT.

CDR3 in DNA: TGCAGTGCTAGTAGTACGGTAGCGGGAGTCCCCTACGAGCAGTACTTC. It specifies CSASSTVAGVPYEQYF. V usage is TRBV20-1 and J usage is TRBJ2-7; 9 nucleotides align to TRBD2. The CDR3 totals 16 residues. The germline CDR1 and CDR2 sequences are DFQATT and SNEGSKA (reference sequence). With 3 bases clipped from V and 2 bases from J, the junction kept 11 bases outside the gene matches.

This chain uses TRBV21-1 with TRBJ1-5. TRBV21-1 is deemed a pseudogene. The CDR3 extends over 13 amino acids. Written as DNA, the CDR3 is TGTGCCAGCAGCAATTTCGGTTATCAGCCCCAGCATTTT. Protein: CASSNFGYQPQHF.

The chain combines TRBV14 with TRBJ2-5; 11 nucleotides match TRBD2. Germline V gene data show CDR1 as SGHDN and CDR2 as FVKESK. The CDR3 length is 16 residues. J lost 5 bases, V lost 4 bases, and 9 bases had no gene match. In DNA, the CDR3 is TGTGCCAGCAGCCCTCTAGCGGGAGGAGTCGGGGAGACCCAGTACTTC. Translating it yields CASSPLAGGVGETQYF.